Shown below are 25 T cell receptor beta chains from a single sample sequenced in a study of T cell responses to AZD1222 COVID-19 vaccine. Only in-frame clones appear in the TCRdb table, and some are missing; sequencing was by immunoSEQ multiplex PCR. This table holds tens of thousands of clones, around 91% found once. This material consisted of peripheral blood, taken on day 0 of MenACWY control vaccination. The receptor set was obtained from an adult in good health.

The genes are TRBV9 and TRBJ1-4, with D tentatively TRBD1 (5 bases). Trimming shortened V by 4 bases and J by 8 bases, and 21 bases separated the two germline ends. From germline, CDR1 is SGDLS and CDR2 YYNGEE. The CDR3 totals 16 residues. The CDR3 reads CASSRGVGESGEKLFF. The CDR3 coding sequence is TGTGCCAGCAGCCGAGGGGTGGGGGAAAGTGGAGAAAAACTGTTTTTT.

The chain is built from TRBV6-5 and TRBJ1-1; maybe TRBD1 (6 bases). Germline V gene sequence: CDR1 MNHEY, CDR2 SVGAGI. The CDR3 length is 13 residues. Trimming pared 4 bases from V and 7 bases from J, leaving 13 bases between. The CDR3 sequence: CASSWSGAGEAFF. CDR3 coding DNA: TGTGCCAGCAGTTGGTCAGGGGCGGGTGAAGCTTTCTTT.

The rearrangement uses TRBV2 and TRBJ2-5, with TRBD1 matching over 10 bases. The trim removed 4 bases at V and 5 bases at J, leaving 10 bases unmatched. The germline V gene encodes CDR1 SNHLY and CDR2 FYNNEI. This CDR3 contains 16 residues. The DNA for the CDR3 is TGTGCCAGCAGTGGGACGACAGGGGGCGTGGGGGAGACCCAGTACTTC. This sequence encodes CASSGTTGGVGETQYF. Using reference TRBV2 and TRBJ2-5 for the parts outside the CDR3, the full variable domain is EPEVTQTPSHQVTQMGQEVILRCVPISNHLYFYWYRQILGQKVEFLVSFYNNEISEKSEIFDDQFSVERPDGSNFTLKIRSTKLEDSAMYFCASSGTTGGVGETQYFGPGTRLLVL.

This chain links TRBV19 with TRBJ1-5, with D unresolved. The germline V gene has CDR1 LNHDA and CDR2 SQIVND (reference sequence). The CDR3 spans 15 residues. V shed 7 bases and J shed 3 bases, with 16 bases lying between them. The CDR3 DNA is TGTGCCAGTACGGCCCTCCTGGGAGACAATCAGCCCCAGCATTTT. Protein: CASTALLGDNQPQHF.

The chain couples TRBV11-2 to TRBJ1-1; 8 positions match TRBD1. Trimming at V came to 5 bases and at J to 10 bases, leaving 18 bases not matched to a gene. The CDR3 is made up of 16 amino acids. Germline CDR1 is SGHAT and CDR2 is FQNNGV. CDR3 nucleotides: TGTGCCAGCAGCCCAAGCGCAGGGGGCACCTTCAGAGGAGCTTTCTTT. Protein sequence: CASSPSAGGTFRGAFF.

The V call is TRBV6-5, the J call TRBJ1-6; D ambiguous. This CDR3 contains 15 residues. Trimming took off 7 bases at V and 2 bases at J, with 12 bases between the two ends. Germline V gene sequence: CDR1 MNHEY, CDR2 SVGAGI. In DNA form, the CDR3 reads TGTGCCAGCACCGAACTAGTCCCCTATAATTCACCCCTCCACTTT. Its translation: CASTELVPYNSPLHF.

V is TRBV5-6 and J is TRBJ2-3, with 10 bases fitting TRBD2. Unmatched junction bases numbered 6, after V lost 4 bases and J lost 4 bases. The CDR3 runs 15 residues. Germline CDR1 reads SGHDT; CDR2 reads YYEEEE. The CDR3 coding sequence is TGTGCCAGCAGCACCGGCCTAGCGGGAGCAGATACGCAGTATTTT. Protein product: CASSTGLAGADTQYF.

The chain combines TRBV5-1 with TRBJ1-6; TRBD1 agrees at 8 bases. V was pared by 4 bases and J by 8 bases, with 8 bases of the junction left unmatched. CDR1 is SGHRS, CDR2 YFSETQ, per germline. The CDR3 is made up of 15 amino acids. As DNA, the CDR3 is TGCGCCAGCAGCGGGACGACAGGGGTCGATTCACCCCTCCACTTT. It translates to CASSGTTGVDSPLHF.

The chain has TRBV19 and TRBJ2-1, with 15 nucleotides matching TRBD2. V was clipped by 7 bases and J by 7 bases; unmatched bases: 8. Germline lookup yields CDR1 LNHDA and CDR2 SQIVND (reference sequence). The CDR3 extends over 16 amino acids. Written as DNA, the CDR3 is TGTGCCAGTACCAAGGGACTAGCGGGGGGCCAAAATGAGCAGTTCTTC. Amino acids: CASTKGLAGGQNEQFF.

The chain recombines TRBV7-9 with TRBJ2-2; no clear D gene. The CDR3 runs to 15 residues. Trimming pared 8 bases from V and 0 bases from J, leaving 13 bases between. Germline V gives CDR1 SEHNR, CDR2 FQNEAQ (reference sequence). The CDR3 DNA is TGTGCCAGCCCCCGCTCTGCGGCGAACACCGGGGAGCTGTTTTTT. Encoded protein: CASPRSAANTGELFF.

As DNA, the CDR3 is TGCGCCAGCAGCCAAGAGGGAATGCTAGCGGGTGTCACAGATACGCAGTATTTT. Amino acid sequence: CASSQEGMLAGVTDTQYF. This chain links TRBV4-1 with TRBJ2-3, with 8 bases lining up with TRBD2. This CDR3 spans 18 amino acids. V lost 0 bases to trimming and J lost 2 bases; unmatched junction nucleotides: 10. Germline V gene sequence: CDR1 MGHRA, CDR2 YSYEKL.

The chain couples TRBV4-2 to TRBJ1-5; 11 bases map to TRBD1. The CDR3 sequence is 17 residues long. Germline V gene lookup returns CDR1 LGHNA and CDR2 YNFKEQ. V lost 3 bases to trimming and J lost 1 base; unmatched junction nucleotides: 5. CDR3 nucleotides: TGTGCCAGCAGCCAGTCCGGGACAGGGGGGAGCAATCAGCCCCAGCATTTT. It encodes CASSQSGTGGSNQPQHF.

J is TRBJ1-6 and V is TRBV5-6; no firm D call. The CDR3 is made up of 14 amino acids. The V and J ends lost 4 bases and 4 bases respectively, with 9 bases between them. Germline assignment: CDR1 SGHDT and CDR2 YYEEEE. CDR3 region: CASSLDSYNSPLHF. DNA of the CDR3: TGTGCCAGCAGCCTGGACTCTTATAATTCACCCCTCCACTTT.

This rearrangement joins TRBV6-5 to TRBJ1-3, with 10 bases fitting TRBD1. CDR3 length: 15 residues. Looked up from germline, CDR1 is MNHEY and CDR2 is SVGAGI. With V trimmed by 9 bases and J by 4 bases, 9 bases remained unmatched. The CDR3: CASSGTGAAGNTIYF. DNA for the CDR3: TGTGCCAGTTCCGGGACAGGGGCTGCAGGAAACACCATATATTTT.

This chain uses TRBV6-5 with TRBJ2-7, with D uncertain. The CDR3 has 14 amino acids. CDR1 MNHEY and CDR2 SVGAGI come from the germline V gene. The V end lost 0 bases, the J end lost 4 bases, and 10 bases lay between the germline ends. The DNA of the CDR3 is TGTGCCAGCAGTTACTCTGGGGTTTTGTACGAGCAGTACTTC. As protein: CASSYSGVLYEQYF.

CDR3 DNA sequence: TGTGCCAGCAGCCTAGGACAGGGGAATGGCTACACCTTC. This encodes CASSLGQGNGYTF. V usage is TRBV7-9 and J usage is TRBJ1-2, with 9 bases that match TRBD1. Looked up from germline, CDR1 is SEHNR and CDR2 is FQNEAQ (reference sequence). There are 13 residues in the CDR3. Trimming at V came to 5 bases and at J to 6 bases, leaving 4 bases not matched to a gene.

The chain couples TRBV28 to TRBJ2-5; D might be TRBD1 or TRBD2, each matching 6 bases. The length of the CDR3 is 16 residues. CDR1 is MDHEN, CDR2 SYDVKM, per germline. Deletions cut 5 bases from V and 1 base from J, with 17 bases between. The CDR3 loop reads CASSLRDTSIQETQYF. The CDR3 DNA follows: TGTGCCAGCAGTCTAAGGGACACTAGCATCCAAGAGACCCAGTACTTC.

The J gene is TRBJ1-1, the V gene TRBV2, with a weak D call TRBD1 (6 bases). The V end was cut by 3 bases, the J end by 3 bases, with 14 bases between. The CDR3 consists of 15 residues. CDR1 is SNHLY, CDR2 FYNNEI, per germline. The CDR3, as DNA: TGTGCCAGCAGTGATGACAGGAGCTGGGACACTGAAGCTTTCTTT. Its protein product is CASSDDRSWDTEAFF. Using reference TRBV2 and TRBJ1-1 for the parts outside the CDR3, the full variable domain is EPEVTQTPSHQVTQMGQEVILRCVPISNHLYFYWYRQILGQKVEFLVSFYNNEISEKSEIFDDQFSVERPDGSNFTLKIRSTKLEDSAMYFCASSDDRSWDTEAFFGQGTRLTVV.

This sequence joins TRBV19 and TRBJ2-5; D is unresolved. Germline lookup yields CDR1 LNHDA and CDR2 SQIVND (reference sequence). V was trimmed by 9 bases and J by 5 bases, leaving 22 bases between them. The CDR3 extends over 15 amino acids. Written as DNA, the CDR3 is TGTGCCAGGCACGATAACGCAAGGGAAGGGGAGACCCAGTACTTC. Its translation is CARHDNAREGETQYF.

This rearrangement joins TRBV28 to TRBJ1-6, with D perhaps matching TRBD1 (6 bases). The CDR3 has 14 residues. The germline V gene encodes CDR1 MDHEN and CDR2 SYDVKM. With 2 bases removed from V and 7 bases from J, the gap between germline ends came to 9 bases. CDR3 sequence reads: CASSLTGSNSPLHF. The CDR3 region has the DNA TGTGCCAGCAGTTTAACAGGGTCCAATTCACCCCTCCACTTT.

The CDR3 nucleotides read TGTGCCAGCACGACAGGCTCTGGAAACACCATATATTTT. Translating gives CASTTGSGNTIYF. V gene TRBV6-6 combines with J gene TRBJ1-3, with D possibly being TRBD1 (6 bases). V gave up 7 bases and J gave up 0 bases, with 7 bases separating them. The germline V gene has CDR1 MNHNY and CDR2 SVGAGI (reference sequence). The CDR3 spans 13 residues.

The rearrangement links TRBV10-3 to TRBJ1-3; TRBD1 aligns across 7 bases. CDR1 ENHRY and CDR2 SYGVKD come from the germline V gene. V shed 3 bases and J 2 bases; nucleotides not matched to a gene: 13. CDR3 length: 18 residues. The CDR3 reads CAISDPIKGAGAGNTIYF. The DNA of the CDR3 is TGTGCCATCAGTGACCCTATAAAGGGGGCAGGGGCTGGAAACACCATATATTTT.

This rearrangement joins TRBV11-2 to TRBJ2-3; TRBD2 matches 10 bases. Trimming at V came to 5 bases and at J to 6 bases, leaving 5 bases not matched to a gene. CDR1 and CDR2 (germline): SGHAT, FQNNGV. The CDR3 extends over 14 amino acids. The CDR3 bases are TGTGCCAGCAGCCGAGCGGGAGGGGGGGATACGCAGTATTTT. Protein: CASSRAGGGDTQYF.

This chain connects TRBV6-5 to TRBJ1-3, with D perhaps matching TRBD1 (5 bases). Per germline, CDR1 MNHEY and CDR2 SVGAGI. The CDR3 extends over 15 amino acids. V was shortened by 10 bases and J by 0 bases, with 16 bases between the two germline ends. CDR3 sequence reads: CATSLGGSSGNTIYF. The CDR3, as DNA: TGTGCCACCTCCCTCGGGGGGAGCTCTGGAAACACCATATATTTT.

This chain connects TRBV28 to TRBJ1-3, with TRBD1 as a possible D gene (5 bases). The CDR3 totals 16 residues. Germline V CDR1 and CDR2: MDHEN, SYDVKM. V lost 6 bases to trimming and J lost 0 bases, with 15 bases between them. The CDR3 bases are TGTGCCAGCAGCTTAGACGTGGACAACTCTGGAAACACCATATATTTT. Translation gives CASSLDVDNSGNTIYF.